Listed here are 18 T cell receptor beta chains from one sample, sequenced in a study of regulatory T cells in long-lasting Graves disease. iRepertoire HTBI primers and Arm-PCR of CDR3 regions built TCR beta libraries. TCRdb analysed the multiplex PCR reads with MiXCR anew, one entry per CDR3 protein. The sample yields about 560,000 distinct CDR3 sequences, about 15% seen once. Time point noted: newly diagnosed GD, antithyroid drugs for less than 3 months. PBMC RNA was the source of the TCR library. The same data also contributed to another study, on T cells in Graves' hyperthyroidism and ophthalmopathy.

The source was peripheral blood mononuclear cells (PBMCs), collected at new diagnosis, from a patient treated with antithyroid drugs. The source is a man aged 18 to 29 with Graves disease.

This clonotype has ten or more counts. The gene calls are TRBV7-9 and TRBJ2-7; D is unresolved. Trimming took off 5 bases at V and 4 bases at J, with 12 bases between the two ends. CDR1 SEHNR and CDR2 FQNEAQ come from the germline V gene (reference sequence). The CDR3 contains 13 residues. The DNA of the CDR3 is TGTGCCAGCAGCCCCGGAGCTTTTTACGAGCAGTACTTC. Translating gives CASSPGAFYEQYF.

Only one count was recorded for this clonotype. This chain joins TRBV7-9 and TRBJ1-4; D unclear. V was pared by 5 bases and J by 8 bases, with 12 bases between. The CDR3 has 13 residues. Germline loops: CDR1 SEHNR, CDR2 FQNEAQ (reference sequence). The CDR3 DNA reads TGTGCCAGCAGCCACTGGACGGAAGAAAAACTGTTTTTT. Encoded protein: CASSHWTEEKLFF. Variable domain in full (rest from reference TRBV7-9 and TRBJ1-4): DTGVSQNPRHKITKRGQNVTFRCDPISEHNRLYWYRQTLGQGPEFLTYFQNEAQLEKSRLLSDRFSAERPKGSFSTLEIQRTEQGDSAMYLCASSHWTEEKLFFGSGTQLSVL.

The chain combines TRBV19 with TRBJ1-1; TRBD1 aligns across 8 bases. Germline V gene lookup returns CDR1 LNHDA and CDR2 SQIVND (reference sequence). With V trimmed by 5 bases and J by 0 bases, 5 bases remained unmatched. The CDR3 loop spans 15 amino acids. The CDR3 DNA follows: TGTGCCAGTAGTCTACTGGGACAGGTGAACACTGAAGCTTTCTTT. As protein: CASSLLGQVNTEAFF.

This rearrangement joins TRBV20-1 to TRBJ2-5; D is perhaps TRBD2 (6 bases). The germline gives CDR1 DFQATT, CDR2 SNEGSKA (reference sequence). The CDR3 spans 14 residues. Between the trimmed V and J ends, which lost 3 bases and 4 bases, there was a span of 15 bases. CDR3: CSASVQIGGETQYF. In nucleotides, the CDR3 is TGCAGTGCTAGCGTCCAGATCGGGGGAGAGACCCAGTACTTC.

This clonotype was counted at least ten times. CDR3 nucleotide sequence: TGTGCCAGCAGCGGACGGCTGGGGACTAGCGGTTACAATGAGCAGTTCTTC. Its translation is CASSGRLGTSGYNEQFF. V gene TRBV7-3 combines with J gene TRBJ2-1; 11 positions match TRBD2. Germline trimming cut 5 bases from V and 4 bases from J; bases unmatched to any gene: 10. CDR1 and CDR2 (germline): SGHTA, FQGTGA. This CDR3 is 17 amino acids long. Full variable domain (missing parts from reference TRBV7-3 and TRBJ2-1): GAGVSQTPSNKVTEKGKYVELRCDPISGHTALYWYRQSLGQGPEFLIYFQGTGAADDSGLPNDRFFAVRPEGSVSTLKIQRTERGDSAVYLCASSGRLGTSGYNEQFFGPGTRLTVL.

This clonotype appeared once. CDR3 sequence reads: CASSPEGRTYNEQFF. The DNA for the CDR3 is TGTGCCAGCAGCCCGGAGGGCCGGACGTACAATGAGCAGTTCTTC. The chain recombines TRBV28 with TRBJ2-1, with D perhaps TRBD2 (6 bases). The CDR3 spans 15 residues. The germline V gene has CDR1 MDHEN and CDR2 SYDVKM. The ends were cut back, 6 bases at V and 4 bases at J, with 16 bases in the middle.

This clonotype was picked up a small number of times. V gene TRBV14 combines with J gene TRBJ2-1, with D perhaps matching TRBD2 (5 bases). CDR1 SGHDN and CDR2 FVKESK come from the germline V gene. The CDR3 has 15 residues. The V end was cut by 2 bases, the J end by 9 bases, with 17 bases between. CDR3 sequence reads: CASSQRGVLWSEQFF. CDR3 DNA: TGTGCCAGCAGCCAACGGGGTGTATTGTGGAGTGAGCAGTTCTTC.

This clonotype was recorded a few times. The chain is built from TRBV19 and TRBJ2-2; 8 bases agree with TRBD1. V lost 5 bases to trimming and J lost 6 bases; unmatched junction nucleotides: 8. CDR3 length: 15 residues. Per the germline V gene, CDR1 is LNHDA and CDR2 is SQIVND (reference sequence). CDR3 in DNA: TGTGCCAGTAGTCCGCGGACAGGGCACGCCGGGGAGCTGTTTTTT. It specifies CASSPRTGHAGELFF.

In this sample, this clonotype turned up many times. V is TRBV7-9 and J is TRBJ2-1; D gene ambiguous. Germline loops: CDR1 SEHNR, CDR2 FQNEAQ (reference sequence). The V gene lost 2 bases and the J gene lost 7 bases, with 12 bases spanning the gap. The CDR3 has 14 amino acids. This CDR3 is CASSLFLRANEQFF. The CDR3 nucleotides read TGTGCCAGCAGCTTATTTCTCCGGGCGAATGAGCAGTTCTTC.

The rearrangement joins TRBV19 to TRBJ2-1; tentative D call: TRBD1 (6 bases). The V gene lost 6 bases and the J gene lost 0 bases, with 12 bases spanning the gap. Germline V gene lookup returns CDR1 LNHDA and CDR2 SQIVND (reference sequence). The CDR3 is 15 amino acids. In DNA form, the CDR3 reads TGTGCCAGTAGGAGAACAGGGAGCTCCTACAATGAGCAGTTCTTC. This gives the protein CASRRTGSSYNEQFF.

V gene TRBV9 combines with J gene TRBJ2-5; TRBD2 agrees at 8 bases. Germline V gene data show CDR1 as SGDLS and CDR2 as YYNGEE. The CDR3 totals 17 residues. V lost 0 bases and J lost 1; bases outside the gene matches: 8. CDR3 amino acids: CASSVDPGGLGQETQYF. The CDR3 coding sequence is TGTGCCAGCAGCGTAGATCCGGGAGGGCTTGGCCAAGAGACCCAGTACTTC.

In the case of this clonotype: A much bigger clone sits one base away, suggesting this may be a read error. CDR3 bases: TGTGCCAGCAGTTACTCGTCCAGCGGGGGCTACGAGCAGTACTTC. Translated, it gives CASSYSSSGGYEQYF. This sequence joins TRBV6-2 or TRBV6-3 and TRBJ2-7; 8 bases map to TRBD2. Germline values: CDR1 MNHEY, CDR2 SVGEGT. This CDR3 is 15 amino acids long. Trimming at V came to 0 bases and at J to 3 bases, leaving 4 bases not matched to a gene.

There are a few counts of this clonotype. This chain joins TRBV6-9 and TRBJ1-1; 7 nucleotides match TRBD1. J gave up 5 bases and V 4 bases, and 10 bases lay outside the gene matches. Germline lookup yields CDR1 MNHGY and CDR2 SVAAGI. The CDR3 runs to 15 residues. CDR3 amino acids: CASSSPTGFGTEAFF. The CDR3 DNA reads TGTGCCAGCAGTTCCCCGACAGGGTTCGGAACTGAAGCTTTCTTT.

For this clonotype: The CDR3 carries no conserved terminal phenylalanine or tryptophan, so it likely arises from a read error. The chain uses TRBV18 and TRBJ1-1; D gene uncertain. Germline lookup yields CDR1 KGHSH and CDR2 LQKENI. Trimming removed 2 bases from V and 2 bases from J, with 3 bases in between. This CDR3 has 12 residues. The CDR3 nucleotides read TGTGCCAGCTCACCAGGAAACACTGAAGCTTTCCTT. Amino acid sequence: CASSPGNTEAFL.

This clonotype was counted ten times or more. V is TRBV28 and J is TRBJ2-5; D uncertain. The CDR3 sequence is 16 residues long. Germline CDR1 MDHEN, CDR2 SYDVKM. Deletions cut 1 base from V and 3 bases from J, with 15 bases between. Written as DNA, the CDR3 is TGTGCCAGCAGTTTATCTCTTTCAGGCTACGAAGAGACCCAGTACTTC. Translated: CASSLSLSGYEETQYF.

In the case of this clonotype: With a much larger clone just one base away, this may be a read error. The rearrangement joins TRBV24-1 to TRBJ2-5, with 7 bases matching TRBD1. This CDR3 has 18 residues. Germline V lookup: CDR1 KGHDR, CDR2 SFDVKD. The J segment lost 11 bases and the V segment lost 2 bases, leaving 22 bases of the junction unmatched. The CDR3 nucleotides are TGTGCCACCAGTGATTCGGATACCGGGACAGACTCCTACAATGAGCAGTACTTC. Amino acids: CATSDSDTGTDSYNEQYF.

The CDR3 nucleotides are TGCGCCAGCAGCCAAGGGAGTAGGACCCAGTACTTC. Translation gives CASSQGSRTQYF. The rearrangement joins TRBV4-1 to TRBJ2-5; D call uncertain. The ends were cut back, 1 base at V and 7 bases at J, with 7 bases in the middle. The germline V gene encodes CDR1 MGHRA and CDR2 YSYEKL. The CDR3 consists of 12 residues.

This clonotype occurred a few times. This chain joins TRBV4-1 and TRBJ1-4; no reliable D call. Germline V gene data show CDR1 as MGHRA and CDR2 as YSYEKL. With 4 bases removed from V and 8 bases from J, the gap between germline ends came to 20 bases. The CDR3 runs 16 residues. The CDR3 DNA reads TGCGCCAGCAGCCTTCCCGAGGCAAGGTCGGGGGAAAAACTGTTTTTT. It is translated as CASSLPEARSGEKLFF.